This T cell receptor (beta chain) appears in the sequencing data of a study of CD8+ T cells in alopecia areata (dated by TCRdb to 2016 to 2019). Study-wide context: Treated patients were enrolled in an open-label pilot trial of oral tofacitinib, 5 to 10 mg twice daily, for moderate-to-severe alopecia areata. Tofacitinib was given for 6 to 18 months, followed by 6 months of follow-up off drug to assess delayed response and recurrence. In both human patients and the C3H/HeJ mouse model, the study applied high-throughput TCRbeta sequencing to look at T cell clonal expansion in alopecia areata. Scalp tissue and sorted CD4+ and CD8+ peripheral blood T cells from patchy and totalis/universalis alopecia areata patients and from healthy controls were covered by human TCRbeta sequencing. Biopsies were taken from tofacitinib-treated patients at baseline and at 4 and 24 weeks of treatment, and a later scalp biopsy was taken in several of the tofacitinib-treated patients. Scalp clonality was compared across normal scalp (n=4), patchy alopecia areata scalp (n=8), and alopecia totalis/universalis scalp (n=8). RNA was obtained with the PAXgene miRNA kit for fixed scalp, the miRNeasy kit for PBMCs, and the RNeasy kit for mouse skin. Amplification of TCRbeta CDR3 regions was done by immunoSEQ multiplex PCR using 35 Vbeta forward primers and 13 Jbeta reverse primers. The paper as a whole reports these results and caveats: Scalp TCR repertoire analysis is complicated because resident alphabeta T cells in normal human skin are also sequenced, whereas mouse skin is dominated by gammadelta T cells. Higher clonality and more expanded CD8+ clones were observed in lesional scalp than in normal scalp, particularly in alopecia totalis/universalis, a finding suggestive of antigenic drive. Shared TCR sequences between patients were less evident than in mice, which may be partly attributable to HLA diversity in the patient population.

This clone was seen a few times. The specificity of this receptor is unknown. The record has no base qualities; no much larger clone is one base away. From a lookup of the germline V gene, CDR1 and CDR2 are SGHAT and FQNNGV. The V and J ends are trimmed by 4 bases and 2 bases, leaving 2 bases between them. From its cysteine to its phenylalanine, the CDR3 spans 11 amino acids. The DNA shown is the 33-base CDR3, in frame from base 1. The library was built by means of the immunoSEQ multiplex PCR assay. To provide template for TCR sequencing, every sample had RNA extracted and reverse transcribed into cDNA. First-strand cDNA was synthesized using SuperScript III with a 2:1 mix of oligo-dT and random hexamers. Amplification bias was assessed with a synthetic immune receptor repertoire, and residual bias was removed computationally. Turning to the authors' computational methods: After raw reads were preprocessed to remove errors, the CDR3 was defined following IMGT conventions as running from the conserved cysteine to phenylalanine. Clonality was computed by normalizing Shannon entropy by log2 of the number of productive unique TCRs and subtracting the result from 1. Whether scalp clones were CD4 or CD8 was inferred by matching scalp TCRbeta sequences against CD4 and CD8 repertoires sorted from blood. The table was pulled from immuneACCESS by TCRdb, which kept in-frame rearrangements only. Such tables lose some clones; where checked, under half of the loss comes from unresolved V genes, and the rest has no known cause. V, J and clone size are taken as reported in that table, and D and trimming were inferred from the DNA itself. The sample table contains roughly 140,000 clones; only one count was recorded for about 47% of them. More than 0.95% of the sample lies in the top ten.

The time point label corresponds to: baseline before oral tofacitinib. Lesional scalp punch biopsies and peripheral blood were collected from alopecia areata patients. PBMCs were isolated by density centrifugation and stained for CD3, CD4 and CD8, and CD4+ and CD8+ T cells were sorted on a FACSAria. The rearranged segments are TRBV11-2 and TRBJ2-5, with the D gene uncertain. Here the sequenced sample was CD4+ T cells sorted from blood, taken at week 0. This clonotype originated in a human donor with alopecia areata. For the CDR3, the sequence is CASSWQETQYF. Read as DNA, the sequence is TGTGCCAGCAGCTGGCAAGAGACCCAGTACTTC.